The source of this T cell receptor (beta chain) is a study of T cell changes during pregnancy in multiple sclerosis. Libraries were prepared by immunoSEQ multiplex PCR; TCRdb keeps only in-frame clonotypes and omits some of them. The sample contains tens of thousands of clones, approximately 90% of which appear only once. The V gene end was trimmed by 2 bases and the J gene end by 8 bases; junction bases not matched to a gene: 2. The CDR3 has 12 amino acids. Germline V gives CDR1 MNHEY, CDR2 SMNVEV (reference sequence). The chain recombines TRBV27 with TRBJ1-2, with 7 bases fitting TRBD1. This receptor was obtained from a female donor with multiple sclerosis, enrolled in a pregnancy study. The specimen was CD4+ T cells from peripheral blood mononuclear cells, collected after pregnancy. The CDR3 is CASSLQGDGYTF. The CDR3 DNA sequence: TGTGCCAGCAGTTTACAGGGGGACGGCTACACCTTC.